This T cell receptor (beta chain) stems from a study of blood T cells in healthy people across ages. Trimming left V 4 bases short and J 4 bases short, with 12 bases between. The CDR3 totals 13 residues. Germline V gene sequence: CDR1 SGDLS, CDR2 YYNGEE. Through a sample-barcoded 5' primer and a J-beta primer mix, a second PCR was run for roughly 7 to 12 cycles. With 12 random nucleotides, a template-switch adaptor tagged each individual cDNA molecule. The yield of each sample was at least 2.5 million CDR3-containing paired-end reads. TCRdb redid the calling of the 5' RACE reads with MiXCR, one entry per CDR3 protein. The table shows more than 500,000 distinct CDR3 sequences, with 25% to 30% occurring only once. This clonotype was counted a few times. The authors isolated at least 6.5 million PBMCs per sample.

V usage is TRBV9 and J usage is TRBJ2-7; no clear D gene. The clonotype was recovered from a woman in her seventies in good health. What was sequenced was blood. The CDR3 region is CASSPPRTYEQYF. CDR3 coding DNA: TGTGCCAGCAGCCCCCCTCGAACATACGAGCAGTACTTC.